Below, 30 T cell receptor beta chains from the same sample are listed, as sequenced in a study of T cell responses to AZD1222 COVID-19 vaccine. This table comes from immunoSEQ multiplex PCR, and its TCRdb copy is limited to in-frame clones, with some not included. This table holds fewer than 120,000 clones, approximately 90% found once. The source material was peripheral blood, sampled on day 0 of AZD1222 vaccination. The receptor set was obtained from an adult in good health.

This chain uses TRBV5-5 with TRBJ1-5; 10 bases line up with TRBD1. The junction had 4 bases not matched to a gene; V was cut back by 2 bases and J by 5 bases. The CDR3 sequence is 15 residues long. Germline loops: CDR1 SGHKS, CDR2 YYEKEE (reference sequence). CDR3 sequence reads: CASSFGTGEDQPQHF. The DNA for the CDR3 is TGTGCCAGCAGCTTTGGGACAGGGGAAGATCAGCCCCAGCATTTT.

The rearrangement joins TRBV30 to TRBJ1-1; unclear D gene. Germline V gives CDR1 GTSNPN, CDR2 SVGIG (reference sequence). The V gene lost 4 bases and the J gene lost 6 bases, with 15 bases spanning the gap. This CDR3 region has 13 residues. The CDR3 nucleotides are TGTGCCTGGACTTATCTCTCCAGGCCTGAAGCTTTCTTT. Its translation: CAWTYLSRPEAFF. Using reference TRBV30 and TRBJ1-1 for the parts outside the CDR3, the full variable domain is SQTIHQWPATLVQPVGSPLSLECTVEGTSNPNLYWYRQAAGRGLQLLFYSVGIGQISSEVPQNLSASRPQDRQFILSSKKLLLSDSGFYLCAWTYLSRPEAFFGQGTRLTVV.

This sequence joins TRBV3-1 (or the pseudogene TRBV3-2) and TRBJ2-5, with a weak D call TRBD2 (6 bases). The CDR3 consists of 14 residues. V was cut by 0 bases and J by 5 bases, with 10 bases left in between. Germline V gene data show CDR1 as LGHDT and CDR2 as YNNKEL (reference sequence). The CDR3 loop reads CASSQDGGRETQYF. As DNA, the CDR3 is TGTGCCAGCAGCCAAGATGGGGGGAGGGAGACCCAGTACTTC.

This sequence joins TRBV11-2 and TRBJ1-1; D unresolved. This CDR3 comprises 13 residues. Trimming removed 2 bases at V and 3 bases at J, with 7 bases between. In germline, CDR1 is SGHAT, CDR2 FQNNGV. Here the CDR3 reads CASSLSGYTEAFF. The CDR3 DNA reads TGTGCCAGCAGCTTATCGGGTTACACTGAAGCTTTCTTT.

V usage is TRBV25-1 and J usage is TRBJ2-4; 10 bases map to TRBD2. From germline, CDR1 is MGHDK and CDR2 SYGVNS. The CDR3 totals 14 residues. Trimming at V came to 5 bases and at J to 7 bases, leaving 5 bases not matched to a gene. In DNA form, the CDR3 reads TGTGCCAGCAGTATGGCTAGCGGGGGCAACATTCAGTACTTC. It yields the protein CASSMASGGNIQYF. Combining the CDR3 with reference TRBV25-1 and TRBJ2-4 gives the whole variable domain EADIYQTPRYLVIGTGKKITLECSQTMGHDKMYWYQQDPGMELHLIHYSYGVNSTEKGDLSSESTVSRIRTEHFPLTLESARPSHTSQYLCASSMASGGNIQYFGAGTRLSVL.

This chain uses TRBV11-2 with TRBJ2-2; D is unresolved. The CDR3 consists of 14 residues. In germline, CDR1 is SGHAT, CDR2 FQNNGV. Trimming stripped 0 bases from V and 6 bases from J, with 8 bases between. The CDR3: CASSLDVVAGELFF. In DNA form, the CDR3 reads TGTGCCAGCAGCTTAGATGTGGTCGCCGGGGAGCTGTTTTTT.

The CDR3 spells CASSQEKEAFF. The CDR3 coding sequence is TGTGCCAGCAGCCAGGAGAAGGAAGCTTTCTTT. This chain links TRBV14 with TRBJ1-1; D ambiguous. Trimming shortened V by 3 bases and J by 8 bases, and 7 bases separated the two germline ends. This CDR3 is built from 11 residues. The germline V gene has CDR1 SGHDN and CDR2 FVKESK. The full variable domain, rest sourced from reference TRBV14 and TRBJ1-1, is EAGVTQFPSHSVIEKGQTVTLRCDPISGHDNLYWYRRVMGKEIKFLLHFVKESKQDESGMPNNRFLAERTGGTYSTLKVQPAELEDSGVYFCASSQEKEAFFGQGTRLTVV.

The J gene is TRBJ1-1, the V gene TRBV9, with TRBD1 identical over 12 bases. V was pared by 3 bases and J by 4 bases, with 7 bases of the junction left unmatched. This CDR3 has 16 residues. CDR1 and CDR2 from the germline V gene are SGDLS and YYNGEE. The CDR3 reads CASSEGTGGRGTEAFF. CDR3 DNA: TGTGCCAGCAGCGAGGGGACAGGGGGCAGGGGCACTGAAGCTTTCTTT.

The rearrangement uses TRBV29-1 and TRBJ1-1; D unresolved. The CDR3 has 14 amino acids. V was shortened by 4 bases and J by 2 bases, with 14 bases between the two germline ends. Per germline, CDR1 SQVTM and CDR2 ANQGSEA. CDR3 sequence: CSVALGRSNTEAFF. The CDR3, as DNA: TGCAGCGTTGCTCTGGGCCGTTCAAACACTGAAGCTTTCTTT.

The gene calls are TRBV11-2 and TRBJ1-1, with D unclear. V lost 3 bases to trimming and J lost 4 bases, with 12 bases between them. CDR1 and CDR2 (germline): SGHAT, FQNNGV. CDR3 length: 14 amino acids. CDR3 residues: CASSFAVRVTEAFF. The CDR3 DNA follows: TGTGCCAGCAGCTTTGCGGTTCGGGTCACTGAAGCTTTCTTT.

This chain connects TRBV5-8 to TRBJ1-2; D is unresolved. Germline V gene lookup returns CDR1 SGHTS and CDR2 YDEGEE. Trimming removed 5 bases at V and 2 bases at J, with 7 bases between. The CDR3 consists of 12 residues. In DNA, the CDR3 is TGTGCCAGCAGGGTTGCAAACTATGGCTACACCTTC. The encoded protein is CASRVANYGYTF.

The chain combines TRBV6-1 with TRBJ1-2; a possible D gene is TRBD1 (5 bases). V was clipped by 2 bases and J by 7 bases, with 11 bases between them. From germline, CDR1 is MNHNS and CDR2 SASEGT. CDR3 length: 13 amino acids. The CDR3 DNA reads TGTGCCAGCAGTGAATCGGGGGAAAGTGGCTACACCTTC. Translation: CASSESGESGYTF.

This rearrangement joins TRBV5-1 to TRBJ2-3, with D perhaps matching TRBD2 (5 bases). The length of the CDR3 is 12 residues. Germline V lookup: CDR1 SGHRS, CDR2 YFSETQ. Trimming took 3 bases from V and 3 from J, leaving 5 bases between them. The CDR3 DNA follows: TGCGCCAGCAGCTGGACTACAGATACGCAGTATTTT. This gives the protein CASSWTTDTQYF.

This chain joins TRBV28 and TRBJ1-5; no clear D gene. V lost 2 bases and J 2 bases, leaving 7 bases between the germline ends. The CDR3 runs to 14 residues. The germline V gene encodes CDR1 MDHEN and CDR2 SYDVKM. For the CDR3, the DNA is TGTGCCAGCAGTTTACGCGTGGGCAATCAGCCCCAGCATTTT. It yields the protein CASSLRVGNQPQHF.

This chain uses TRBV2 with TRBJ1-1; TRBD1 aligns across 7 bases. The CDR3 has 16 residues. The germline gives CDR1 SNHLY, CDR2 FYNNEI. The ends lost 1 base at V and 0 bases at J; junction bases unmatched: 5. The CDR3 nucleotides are TGTGCCAGCAGTGAAGAAGGGGGCCTAATGAACACTGAAGCTTTCTTT. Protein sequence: CASSEEGGLMNTEAFF.

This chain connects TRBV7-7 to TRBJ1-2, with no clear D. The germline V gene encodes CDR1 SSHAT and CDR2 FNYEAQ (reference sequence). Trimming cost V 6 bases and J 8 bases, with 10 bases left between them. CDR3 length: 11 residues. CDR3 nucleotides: TGTGCCAGCAGTTTCCACGAGGGCTACACCTTC. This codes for CASSFHEGYTF.

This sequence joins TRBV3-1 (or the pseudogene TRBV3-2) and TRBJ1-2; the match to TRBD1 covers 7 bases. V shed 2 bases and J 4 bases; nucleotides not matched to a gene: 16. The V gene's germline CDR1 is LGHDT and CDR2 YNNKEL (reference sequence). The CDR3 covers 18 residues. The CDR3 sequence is CASSQFEGNQGGPYGYTF. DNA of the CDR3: TGTGCCAGCAGCCAATTCGAGGGGAATCAGGGGGGGCCCTATGGCTACACCTTC.

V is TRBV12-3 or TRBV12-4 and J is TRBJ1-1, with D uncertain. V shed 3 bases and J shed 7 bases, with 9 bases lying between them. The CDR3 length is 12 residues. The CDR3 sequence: CASSFYGGEAFF. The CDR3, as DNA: TGTGCCAGCAGTTTCTATGGCGGTGAAGCTTTCTTT.

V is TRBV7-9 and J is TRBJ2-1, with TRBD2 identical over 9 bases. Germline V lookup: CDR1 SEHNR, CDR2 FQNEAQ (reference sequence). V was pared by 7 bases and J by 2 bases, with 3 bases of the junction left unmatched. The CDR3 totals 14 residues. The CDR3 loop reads CASTRTSAYNEQFF. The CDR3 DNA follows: TGTGCCAGCACCCGGACTAGCGCCTACAATGAGCAGTTCTTC.

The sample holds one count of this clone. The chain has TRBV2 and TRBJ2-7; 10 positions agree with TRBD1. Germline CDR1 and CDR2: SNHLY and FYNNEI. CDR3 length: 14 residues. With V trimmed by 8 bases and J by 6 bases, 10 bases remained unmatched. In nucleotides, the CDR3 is TGTGCCAGCCTCGTGGACAGGGGGACTGGCGAGCAGTACTTC. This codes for CASLVDRGTGEQYF.

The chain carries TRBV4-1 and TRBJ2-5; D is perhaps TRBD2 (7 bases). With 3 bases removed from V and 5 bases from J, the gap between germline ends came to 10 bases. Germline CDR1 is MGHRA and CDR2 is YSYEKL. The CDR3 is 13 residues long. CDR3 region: CASSQGGRETQYF. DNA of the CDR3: TGCGCCAGCAGCCAGGGGGGGCGTGAGACCCAGTACTTC.

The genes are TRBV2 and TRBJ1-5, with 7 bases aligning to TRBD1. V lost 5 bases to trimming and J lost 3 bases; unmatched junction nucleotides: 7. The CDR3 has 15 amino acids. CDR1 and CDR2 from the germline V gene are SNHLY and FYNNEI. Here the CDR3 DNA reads TGTGCCAGCAGTTCACAGGGGTCCAACAATCAGCCCCAGCATTTT. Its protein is CASSSQGSNNQPQHF.

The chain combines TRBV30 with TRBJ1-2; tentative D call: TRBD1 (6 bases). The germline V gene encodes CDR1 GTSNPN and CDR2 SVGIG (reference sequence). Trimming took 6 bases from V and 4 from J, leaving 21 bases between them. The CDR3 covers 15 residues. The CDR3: CACPQGGQRVYGYTF. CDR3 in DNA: TGTGCCTGCCCACAAGGGGGGCAAAGGGTCTATGGCTACACCTTC.

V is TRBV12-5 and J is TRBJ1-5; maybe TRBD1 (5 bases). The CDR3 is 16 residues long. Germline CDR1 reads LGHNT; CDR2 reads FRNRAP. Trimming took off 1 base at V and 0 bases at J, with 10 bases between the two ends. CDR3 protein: CASGLGDSTSNQPQHF. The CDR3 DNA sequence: TGTGCTAGTGGTTTGGGCGACAGCACTAGCAATCAGCCCCAGCATTTT.

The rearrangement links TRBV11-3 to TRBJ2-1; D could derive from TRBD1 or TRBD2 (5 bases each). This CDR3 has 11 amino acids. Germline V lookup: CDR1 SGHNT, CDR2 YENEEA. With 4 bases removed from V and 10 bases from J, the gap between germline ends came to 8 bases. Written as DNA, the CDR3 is TGTGCCAGCAGCTCCGGGACCGAGCAGTTCTTC. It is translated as CASSSGTEQFF.

CDR3 sequence (DNA): TGTGCCAGCTCACGACCCGGGAGCTCTGGAAACACCATATATTTT. Translated: CASSRPGSSGNTIYF. V and J are TRBV18 and TRBJ1-3; D call uncertain. Germline V CDR1 and CDR2: KGHSH, LQKENI. Trimming cost V 4 bases and J 0 bases, with 10 bases left between them. The CDR3 is 15 amino acids.

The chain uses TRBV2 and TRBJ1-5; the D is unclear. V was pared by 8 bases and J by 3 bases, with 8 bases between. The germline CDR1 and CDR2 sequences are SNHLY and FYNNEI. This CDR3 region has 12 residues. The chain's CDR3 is CASAGNNQPQHF. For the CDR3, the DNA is TGTGCCAGCGCGGGTAACAATCAGCCCCAGCATTTT.

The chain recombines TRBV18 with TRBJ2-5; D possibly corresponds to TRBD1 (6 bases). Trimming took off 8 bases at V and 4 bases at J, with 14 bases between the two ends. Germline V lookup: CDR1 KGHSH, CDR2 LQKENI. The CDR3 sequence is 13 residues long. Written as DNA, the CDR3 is TGTGCCAGCACCGAACAGGGTGGAGAGACCCAGTACTTC. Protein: CASTEQGGETQYF.

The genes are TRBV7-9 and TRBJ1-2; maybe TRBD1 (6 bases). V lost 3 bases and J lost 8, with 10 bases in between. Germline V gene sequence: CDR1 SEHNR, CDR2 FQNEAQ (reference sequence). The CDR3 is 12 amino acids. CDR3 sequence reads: CASSLEGDGYTF. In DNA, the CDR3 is TGTGCCAGCAGCTTGGAGGGGGACGGCTACACCTTC.

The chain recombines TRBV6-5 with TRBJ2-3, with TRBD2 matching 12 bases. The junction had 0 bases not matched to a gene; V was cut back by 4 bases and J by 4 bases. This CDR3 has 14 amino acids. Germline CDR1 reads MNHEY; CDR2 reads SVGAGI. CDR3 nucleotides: TGTGCCAGCAGTTCTAGCGGGGGGGCAGATACGCAGTATTTT. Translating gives CASSSSGGADTQYF.